The T cell receptor beta chain described here comes from a study of T-cell reconstitution after alpha-beta-depleted transplantation in children. This clonotype was counted between two and nine times. Trimming removed 4 bases at V and 0 bases at J, with 12 bases between. CDR1 and CDR2 from the germline V gene are LNHDA and SQIVND (reference sequence). The CDR3 consists of 15 residues. Unique molecular identifiers were used in preparing the TCRbeta library. TCRdb re-called the PCR reads through MiXCR, storing one row per CDR3 protein. Found here are approximately 240,000 distinct CDR3 sequences, 8% to 9.5% of them singletons; the top ten hold over 5%.

Sequenced material: PBMCs from the stem cell graft donor, taken from the stem cell graft. V usage is TRBV19 and J usage is TRBJ1-2; no clear D gene. This TCR was sampled from a human donor who donated a stem cell graft to a child with acute lymphoblastic leukemia. For the CDR3, the DNA is TGTGCCAGTAGTAAGGACGGACGTCCTAACTATGGCTACACCTTC. Protein product: CASSKDGRPNYGYTF.